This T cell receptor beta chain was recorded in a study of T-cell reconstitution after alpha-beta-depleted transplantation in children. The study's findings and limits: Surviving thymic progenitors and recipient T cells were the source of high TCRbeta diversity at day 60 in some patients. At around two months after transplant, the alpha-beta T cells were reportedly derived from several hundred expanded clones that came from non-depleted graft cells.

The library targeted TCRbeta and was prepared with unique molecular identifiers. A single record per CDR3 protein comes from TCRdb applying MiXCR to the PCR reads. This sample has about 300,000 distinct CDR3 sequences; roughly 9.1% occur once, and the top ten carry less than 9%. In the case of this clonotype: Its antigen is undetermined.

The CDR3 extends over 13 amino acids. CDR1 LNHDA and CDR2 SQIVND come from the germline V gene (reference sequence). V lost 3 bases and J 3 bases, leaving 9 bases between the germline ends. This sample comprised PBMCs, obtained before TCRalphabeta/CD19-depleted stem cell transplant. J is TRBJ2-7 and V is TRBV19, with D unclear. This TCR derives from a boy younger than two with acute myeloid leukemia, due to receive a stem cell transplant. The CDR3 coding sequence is TGTGCCAGTAGTATCACGACTGTCTACGAGCAGTACTTC. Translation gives CASSITTVYEQYF.